The clone carrying this T cell receptor (beta chain) came up a few times. From RNA transcripts, TCR beta CDR3 regions were amplified. The TCR CDR3 first-round RT-PCR relied on the HTBI primer set. Using its own MiXCR run on the multiplex PCR reads, TCRdb lists one record per CDR3 protein. The sample carries about 580,000 distinct CDR3 sequences, about 14% recorded once. This sample is drawn from a study of T cells in Graves' hyperthyroidism and ophthalmopathy. CDR1 and CDR2 from the germline V gene are LNHDA and SQIVND (reference sequence). The CDR3 runs 16 residues. V was pared by 1 base and J by 2 bases, with 3 bases of the junction left unmatched.

Sequenced material: blood. The J gene is TRBJ2-2, the V gene TRBV19, with TRBD2 identical over 8 bases. The source of this sequence is a woman aged 30 to 39 with Graves' hyperthyroidism that later progressed to Graves' ophthalmopathy. The CDR3 DNA reads TGTGCCAGTAGTATAGGTAGCGGGATAAACACCGGGGAGCTGTTTTTT. Its protein is CASSIGSGINTGELFF.